The rows below give T cell receptor beta chains drawn from one sample of a study of tumour-infiltrating T cells in Burkitt lymphoma. TCRdb's copy holds only in-frame clones and misses some; the assay was immunoSEQ multiplex PCR. The data show 14,000 or so clones, 30% seen once. Sequencing was carried out using tumor tissue. These receptors were obtained from a human donor with diffuse large B-cell lymphoma. The CDR3 runs from the conserved cysteine through the conserved F or W. The D gene is left open where the match is weak. Clone size is given for some rows only: seen once, a few or many times, or a class if the clone is expanded.

size,D,J,V,DNA,CDR3
-,TRBD2,TRBJ2-2,TRBV5-4,TGTGCCAGCAGCTTGTTCTCTCTAGCGGTCACCGGGGAGCTGTTTTTT,CASSLFSLAVTGELFF
few,-,TRBJ2-1,TRBV2,TGTGCCAGCAGTGAGTGGAGGGGGCAGGATGAGCAGTTCTTC,CASSEWRGQDEQFF
-,TRBD1,TRBJ1-1,TRBV27,TGTGCCAGCAGGGGACAGGGTAACACTGAAGCTTTCTTT,CASRGQGNTEAFF
few,TRBD1,TRBJ2-5,TRBV2,TGTGCCAGCAGTGGCCTTGACAGGGGCGGGCAAGAGACCCAGTACTTC,CASSGLDRGGQETQYF
-,TRBD2,TRBJ2-1,TRBV10-1,TGCGCCAGCAGCCCGAGCGGGAGGTACAATGAGCAGTTCTTC,CASSPSGRYNEQFF
-,TRBD1,TRBJ1-2,TRBV6-1,TGTGCCAGCAGGATGGACAGGCGGAGCTATGGCTACACCTTC,CASRMDRRSYGYTF
few,TRBD1,TRBJ1-1,TRBV5-6,TGTGCCAGCAGCCAAACAGGGGTCACTGAAGCTTTCTTT,CASSQTGVTEAFF
-,TRBD1,TRBJ2-2,TRBV7-9,TGTGCCAGCAGCCCTTGGACAGGGGGCGTTGCGGTCGGGGAGCTGTTTTTT,CASSPWTGGVAVGELFF
-,-,TRBJ2-7,TRBV6-1,TGTGCCAGCGAAGATGACGTTTGGGGGACCTACGAGCAGTACTTC,CASEDDVWGTYEQYF
-,-,TRBJ2-7,TRBV15,TGTGCCACCAGCAGAGGGGGAGGTGAGCACTACGAGCAGTACTTC,CATSRGGGEHYEQYF
few,TRBD1,TRBJ1-4,TRBV5-1,TGCGCCAGCAGCTTGGTGCCAGGGGGCTGGGAAAAACTGTTTTTT,CASSLVPGGWEKLFF
few,-,TRBJ2-5,TRBV4-1,TGCGCCAGCAGCCAAGCGGCAGGCGGGGAGACCCAGTACTTC,CASSQAAGGETQYF
few,-,TRBJ1-2,TRBV5-1,TGCGCCAGCAGCTTGTTTCCCCTAACCTATGGCTACACCTTC,CASSLFPLTYGYTF
-,-,TRBJ2-1,TRBV27,TGTGCCAGCAGTTTTAGTCGGCTCAATGAGCAGTTCTTC,CASSFSRLNEQFF
-,-,TRBJ2-7,TRBV15,TGTGCCACCAGCAGAGAAGGCCTACCACGCGGGCAGTACTTC,CATSREGLPRGQYF
few,-,TRBJ2-2,TRBV28,TGTGCCAGCAGTTTAAATCCACAGTTCAACACCGGGGAGCTGTTTTTT,CASSLNPQFNTGELFF
-,TRBD1,TRBJ1-2,TRBV28,TGTGCCAGCAGTCGAACAGGGGGCCACTATGGCTACACCTTC,CASSRTGGHYGYTF
-,-,TRBJ2-7,TRBV7-2,TGTGCCAGCAGCTTATTCACAGTATCCTACGAGCAGTACTTC,CASSLFTVSYEQYF
-,TRBD2,TRBJ2-3,TRBV25-1,TGTGCCACTCTAGCGGACCCAGATACGCAGTATTTT,CATLADPDTQYF
-,TRBD2,TRBJ2-1,TRBV29-1,TGCAGCGTTCGGCCAGGGGGACTAGCGGGGGTAGAGAATGAGCAGTTCTTC,CSVRPGGLAGVENEQFF
-,-,TRBJ1-2,TRBV29-1,TGCAGCGTTGAAGCAGAGGAGAGTTACTATGGCTACACCTTC,CSVEAEESYYGYTF
-,TRBD1,TRBJ2-7,TRBV7-8,TGTGCCAGCAGCTCACCGCCTGACAGGGAAAGCTCCTACGAGCAGTACTTC,CASSSPPDRESSYEQYF
few,-,TRBJ1-5,TRBV7-6,TGTGCCAGCAGCTTATTAGGGGGTTATCAGCCCCAGCATTTT,CASSLLGGYQPQHF
medium-sized,TRBD2,TRBJ2-1,TRBV27,TGTGCCAGCAGTTTGGGCCTGGGACTAGCAGGGAATGAGCAGTTCTTC,CASSLGLGLAGNEQFF
-,-,TRBJ2-7,TRBV6-6,TGTGCCAGCAGTCTGCAGCCCAGCTGGGGGGACGAGCAGTACTTC,CASSLQPSWGDEQYF
-,-,TRBJ1-1,TRBV7-8,TGTGCCAGCAGCTTAGTTGGACCGGAGACTGAAGCTTTCTTT,CASSLVGPETEAFF
-,TRBD2,TRBJ2-3,TRBV5-1,TGCGCCAGCAGCTTGGCGCTAGCGGGAGCACATAGCACAGATACGCAGTATTTT,CASSLALAGAHSTDTQYF
few,-,TRBJ1-2,TRBV19,TGTGCCAGTAGTATCGGCAGCTACTATGGCTACACCTTC,CASSIGSYYGYTF
-,TRBD2,TRBJ2-1,TRBV19,TGTGCCAGTAAACTAGCGGGGCACTACAATGAGCAGTTCTTC,CASKLAGHYNEQFF
-,TRBD1,TRBJ1-1,TRBV27,TGTGCCAGCAGTTTAGGAAGGGGGCAAACTGAAGCTTTCTTT,CASSLGRGQTEAFF
-,-,TRBJ1-4,TRBV11-2,TGTGCCAGCAGCTTAGAAGGTGAAAAACTGTTTTTT,CASSLEGEKLFF